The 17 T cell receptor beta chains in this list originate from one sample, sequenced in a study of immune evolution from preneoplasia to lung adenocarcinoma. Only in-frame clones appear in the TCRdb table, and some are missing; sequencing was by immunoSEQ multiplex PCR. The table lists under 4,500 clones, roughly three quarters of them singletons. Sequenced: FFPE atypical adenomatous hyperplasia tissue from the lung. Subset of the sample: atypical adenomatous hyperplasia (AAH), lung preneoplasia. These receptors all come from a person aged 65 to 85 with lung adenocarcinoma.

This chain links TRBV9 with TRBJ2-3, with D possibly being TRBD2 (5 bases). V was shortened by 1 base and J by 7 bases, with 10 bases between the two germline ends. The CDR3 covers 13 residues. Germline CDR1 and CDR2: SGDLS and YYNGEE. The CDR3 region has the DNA TGTGCCAGCAGCGTAAGGGCTAGCCATACGCAGTATTTT. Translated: CASSVRASHTQYF.

The CDR3 sequence: CASTSGTETQYF. The CDR3 DNA reads as TGTGCCAGTACTAGCGGGACAGAGACCCAGTACTTC. This rearrangement joins TRBV6-1 to TRBJ2-5; 10 positions agree with TRBD2. Germline loops: CDR1 MNHNS, CDR2 SASEGT. The CDR3 covers 12 residues. With 9 bases clipped from V and 4 bases from J, the junction kept 2 bases outside the gene matches.

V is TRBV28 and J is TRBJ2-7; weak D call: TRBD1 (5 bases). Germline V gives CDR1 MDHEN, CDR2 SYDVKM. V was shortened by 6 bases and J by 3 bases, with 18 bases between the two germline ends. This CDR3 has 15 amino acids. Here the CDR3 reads CASSLLFGAGYEQYF. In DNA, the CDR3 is TGTGCCAGCAGCCTCTTGTTTGGGGCTGGCTACGAGCAGTACTTC.

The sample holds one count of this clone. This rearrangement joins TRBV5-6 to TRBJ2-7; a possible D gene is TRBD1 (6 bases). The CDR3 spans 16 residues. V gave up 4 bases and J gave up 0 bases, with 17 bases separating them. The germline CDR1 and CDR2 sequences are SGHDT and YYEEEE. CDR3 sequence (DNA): TGTGCCAGCAGCCCCGTTAGGACAGTCCTCTCCTACGAGCAGTACTTC. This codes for CASSPVRTVLSYEQYF.

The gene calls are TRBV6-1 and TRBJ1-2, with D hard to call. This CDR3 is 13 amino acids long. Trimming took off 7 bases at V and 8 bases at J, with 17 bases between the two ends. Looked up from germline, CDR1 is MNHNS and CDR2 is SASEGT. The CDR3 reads CASNLGSFGGYTF. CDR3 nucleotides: TGTGCCAGCAACCTCGGGAGTTTTGGAGGCTACACCTTC.

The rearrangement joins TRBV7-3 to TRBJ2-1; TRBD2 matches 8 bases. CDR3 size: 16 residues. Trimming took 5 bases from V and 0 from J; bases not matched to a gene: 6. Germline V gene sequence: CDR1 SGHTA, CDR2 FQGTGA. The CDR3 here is CASSMTSESSYNEQFF. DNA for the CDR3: TGTGCCAGCAGCATGACTAGCGAGAGCTCCTACAATGAGCAGTTCTTC.

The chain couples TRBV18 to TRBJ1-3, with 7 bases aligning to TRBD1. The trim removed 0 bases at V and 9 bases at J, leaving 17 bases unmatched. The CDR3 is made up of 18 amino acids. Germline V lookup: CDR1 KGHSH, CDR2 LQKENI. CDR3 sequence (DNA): TGTGCCAGCTCACCACCGAGGACAGGACCTTCGCTGGAAAGCACCATATATTTT. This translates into CASSPPRTGPSLESTIYF.

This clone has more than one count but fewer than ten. This chain's CDR3 is CASTAGTISYNEQFF. CDR3 sequence (DNA): TGCGCCAGCACCGCCGGGACAATCAGCTACAATGAGCAGTTCTTC. The chain has TRBV10-2 and TRBJ2-1; D might be TRBD1 (6 bases). CDR3 size: 15 residues. Trimming took off 7 bases at V and 3 bases at J, with 16 bases between the two ends. Germline-derived CDR1 and CDR2 are WSHSY and SAAADI.

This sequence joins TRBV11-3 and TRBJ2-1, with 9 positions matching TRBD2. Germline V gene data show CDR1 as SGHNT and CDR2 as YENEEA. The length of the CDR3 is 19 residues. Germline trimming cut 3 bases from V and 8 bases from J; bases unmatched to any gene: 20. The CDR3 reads CASSFPIPASGTVTDEQFF. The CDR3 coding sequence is TGTGCCAGCAGCTTTCCTATCCCGGCTAGCGGGACCGTCACGGATGAGCAGTTCTTC.

The CDR3 DNA follows: TGTGCCAGCAGCTCAGGGGCCTATGGCTACACCTTC. Protein: CASSSGAYGYTF. The chain uses TRBV11-2 and TRBJ1-2, with D perhaps TRBD1 (6 bases). V shed 4 bases and J shed 4 bases, with 7 bases lying between them. The V gene's germline CDR1 is SGHAT and CDR2 FQNNGV. This CDR3 contains 12 residues.

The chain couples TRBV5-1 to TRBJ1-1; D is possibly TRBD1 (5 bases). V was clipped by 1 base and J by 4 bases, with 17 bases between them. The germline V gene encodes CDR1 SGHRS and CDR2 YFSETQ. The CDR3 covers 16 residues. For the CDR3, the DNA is TGCGCCAGCAGCTTGATGGGACCGATGAGTGGCACTGAAGCTTTCTTT. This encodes CASSLMGPMSGTEAFF.

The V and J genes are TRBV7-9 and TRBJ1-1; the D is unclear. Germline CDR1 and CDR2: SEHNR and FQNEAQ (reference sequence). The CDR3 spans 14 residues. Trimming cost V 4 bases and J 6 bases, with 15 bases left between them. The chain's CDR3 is CASSYPMTVPEAFF. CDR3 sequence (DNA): TGTGCCAGCAGCTACCCGATGACTGTACCTGAAGCTTTCTTT. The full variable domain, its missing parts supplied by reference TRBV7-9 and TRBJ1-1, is DTGVSQNPRHKITKRGQNVTFRCDPISEHNRLYWYRQTLGQGPEFLTYFQNEAQLEKSRLLSDRFSAERPKGSFSTLEIQRTEQGDSAMYLCASSYPMTVPEAFFGQGTRLTVV.

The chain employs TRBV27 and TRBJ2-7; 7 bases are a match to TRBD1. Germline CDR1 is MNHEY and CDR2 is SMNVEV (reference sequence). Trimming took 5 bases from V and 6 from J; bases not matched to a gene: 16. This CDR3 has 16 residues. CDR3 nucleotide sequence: TGTGCCAGCAGTCCGACGACAGGGTTTTTTCGCCCCGAGCAGTACTTC. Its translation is CASSPTTGFFRPEQYF.

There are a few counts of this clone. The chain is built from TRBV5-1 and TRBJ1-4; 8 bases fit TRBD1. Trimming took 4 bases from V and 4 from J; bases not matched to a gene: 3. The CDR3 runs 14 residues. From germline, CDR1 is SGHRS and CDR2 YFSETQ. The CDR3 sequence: CASSAGQGNEKLFF. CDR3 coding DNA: TGCGCCAGCAGCGCAGGACAGGGTAATGAAAAACTGTTTTTT.

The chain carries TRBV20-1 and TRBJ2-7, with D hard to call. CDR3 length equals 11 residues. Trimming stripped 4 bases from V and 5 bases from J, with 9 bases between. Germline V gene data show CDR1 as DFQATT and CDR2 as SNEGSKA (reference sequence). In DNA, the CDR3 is TGCAGTGCTATATGGGGAAACGAGCAGTACTTC. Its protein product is CSAIWGNEQYF.

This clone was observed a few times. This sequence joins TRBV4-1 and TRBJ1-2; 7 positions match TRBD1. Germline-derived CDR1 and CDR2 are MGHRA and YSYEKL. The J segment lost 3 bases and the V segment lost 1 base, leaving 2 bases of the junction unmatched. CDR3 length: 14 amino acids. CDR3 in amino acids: CASSQGDRDYGYTF. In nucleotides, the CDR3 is TGCGCCAGCAGCCAAGGCGACAGGGACTATGGCTACACCTTC.

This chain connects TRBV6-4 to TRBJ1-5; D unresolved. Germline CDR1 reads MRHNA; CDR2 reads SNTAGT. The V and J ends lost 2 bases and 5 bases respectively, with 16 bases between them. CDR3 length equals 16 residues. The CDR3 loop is CASSDVPTTRDQPQHF. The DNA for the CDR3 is TGTGCCAGCAGTGACGTTCCAACTACCCGGGATCAGCCCCAGCATTTT.